What follows describes a single T cell receptor (beta chain). Its antigen is undetermined. Researchers report isolating at least 6.5 million PBMCs per sample. This CDR3 comprises 15 residues. The J segment lost 1 base and the V segment lost 4 bases, leaving 6 bases of the junction unmatched. Germline V gene sequence: CDR1 SGHRS, CDR2 YFSETQ. This sample was included in a study of blood T cells in healthy people across ages. General study findings and limits: Expanded clonotype shifts may have been confounded, as the donors had an unknown CMV status. TCR beta diversity tracked closely with naive T cell percentage. Observed TCR beta diversity per million T cells went down as age went up. This fall followed a roughly linear course with age.

Through a sample-barcoded 5' primer and a J-beta primer mix, a second PCR was run for roughly 6 to 12 cycles. MiXCR, applied by TCRdb to the 5' RACE reads, yields one record per CDR3 protein. The table shows over 1,200,000 distinct CDR3 sequences, with roughly 60% occurring only once. The chain recombines TRBV5-1 with TRBJ2-3; 7 bases line up with TRBD2. Sequencing used blood. The clonotype was recovered from a man between 18 and 35 years old in good health. The CDR3 is CASSQLARGTDTQYF. The CDR3 DNA is TGCGCCAGCAGCCAACTAGCGAGAGGCACAGATACGCAGTATTTT.